This passage covers 21 T cell receptor beta chains from one sample sequenced in a study of identifying expanded T cells in peripheral blood. The repertoire was sequenced with immunoSEQ multiplex PCR; TCRdb's copy has only in-frame clones and lacks some. The sample has more than 90,000 clones; roughly 85% are singletons. Sequenced material: blood. The receptors come from a person aged 18-70 years in good health.

The chain recombines TRBV7-2 with TRBJ2-7; 11 bases match TRBD1. Trimming at V came to 5 bases and at J to 1 base, leaving 1 base not matched to a gene. The CDR3 is 14 residues long. CDR1 and CDR2 from the germline V gene are SGHTA and FQGNSA. CDR3 loop: CASSRDRGSYEQYF. As DNA, the CDR3 is TGTGCCAGCAGCAGGGACAGGGGGTCCTACGAGCAGTACTTC.

About this clone itself: A junction end diverges from the germline sequence, so it may reflect a read error. This sample includes further DNA sequences coding for the same CDR3. The chain is built from TRBV28 and TRBJ2-7, with a tentative D call TRBD1 (5 bases). CDR1 is MDHEN, CDR2 SYDVKM, per germline. The CDR3 runs to 12 residues. CDR3: CASSPRGYEQYF. The CDR3 DNA reads as TGCGCCAGCAGTCCTAGGGGATACGAGCAGTACTTC.

The chain uses TRBV4-3 and TRBJ1-3; 8 nucleotides line up with TRBD1. V dropped 0 bases and J dropped 2; count of bases not matched to a gene: 9. CDR3 size: 18 residues. CDR1 and CDR2 (germline): LGHNA, YSLEER. The CDR3 DNA reads TGCGCCAGCAGCCAAGATCCTACAGGACAGGGTGCTGGAAACACCATATATTTT. Protein sequence: CASSQDPTGQGAGNTIYF.

This clone was recorded only once. The chain uses TRBV29-1 and TRBJ2-3; 10 bases agree with TRBD2. CDR3 length: 15 amino acids. The V and J ends lost 5 bases and 1 base, in that order; junction bases with no gene match: 6. Looked up from germline, CDR1 is SQVTM and CDR2 is ANQGSEA. CDR3 in amino acids: CSVRRLAGGTDTQYF. The CDR3 DNA reads as TGCAGCGTTCGTCGGCTAGCGGGGGGCACAGATACGCAGTATTTT.

This sequence joins TRBV6-6 and TRBJ1-2; no definite D call. CDR1 MNHNY and CDR2 SVGAGI come from the germline V gene (reference sequence). This CDR3 has 13 amino acids. Trimming left V 2 bases short and J 10 bases short, with 14 bases between. The CDR3 here is CASSYGSEISYTF. DNA for the CDR3: TGTGCCAGCAGTTACGGGTCAGAGATTTCCTACACCTTC.

V usage is TRBV21-1 and J usage is TRBJ2-7; the table gives TRBD1 as D, unverified against the DNA. TRBV21-1 represents a pseudogene. This CDR3 comprises 14 residues. The CDR3 here is CASSSGTALGEQYF. For the CDR3, the DNA is TGTGCCAGCAGCAGCGGGACAGCGCTCGGGGAGCAGTACTTC.

This clone was detected only once. This chain uses TRBV19 with TRBJ1-1; D ambiguous. The V and J ends lost 6 bases and 4 bases respectively, with 27 bases between them. This CDR3 is 18 amino acids long. Germline V lookup: CDR1 LNHDA, CDR2 SQIVND (reference sequence). CDR3 sequence reads: CASSPNPLKRFEVTEAFF. CDR3 coding DNA: TGTGCCAGTAGCCCTAACCCCCTGAAGCGATTTGAAGTCACTGAAGCTTTCTTT.

The chain recombines TRBV7-8 with TRBJ2-5, with D maybe TRBD1 (5 bases). The CDR3 is 18 residues long. Trimming left V 1 base short and J 0 bases short, with 18 bases between. Germline lookup yields CDR1 SGHVS and CDR2 FQNEAQ. The CDR3 DNA reads TGTGCCAGCAGCTTAGTAGGGGAAGGGTGGAAGTACCAAGAGACCCAGTACTTC. It yields the protein CASSLVGEGWKYQETQYF. Filled out from reference TRBV7-8 and TRBJ2-5, the complete variable domain reads GAGVSQSPRYKVAKRGQDVALRCDPISGHVSLFWYQQALGQGPEFLTYFQNEAQLDKSGLPSDRFFAERPEGSVSTLKIQRTQQEDSAVYLCASSLVGEGWKYQETQYFGPGTRLLVL.

V usage is TRBV5-4 and J usage is TRBJ2-7; the D gene is possibly TRBD2 (5 bases). The V end was cut by 4 bases, the J end by 2 bases, with 16 bases between. From germline, CDR1 is SGHNT and CDR2 YYREEE (reference sequence). The CDR3 has 15 residues. CDR3 residues: CASSLGRGRAYEQYF. DNA for the CDR3: TGTGCCAGCAGCCTAGGACGGGGAAGGGCCTACGAGCAGTACTTC.

This chain links TRBV28 with TRBJ1-2, with D hard to call. The V gene's germline CDR1 is MDHEN and CDR2 SYDVKM. This CDR3 spans 13 amino acids. The V end lost 4 bases, the J end lost 5 bases, and 11 bases lay between the germline ends. The DNA for the CDR3 is TGTGCCAGCAGTTATTCGGGTGGTTATGGCTACACCTTC. Amino acids: CASSYSGGYGYTF.

The chain is built from TRBV30 and TRBJ1-6; a weak D match, TRBD1 (5 bases). Trimming took off 3 bases at V and 0 bases at J, with 12 bases between the two ends. The CDR3 is made up of 16 amino acids. Germline assignment: CDR1 GTSNPN and CDR2 SVGIG (reference sequence). In nucleotides, the CDR3 is TGTGCCTGGAGCGGGACTCCAAGCTCCTATAATTCACCCCTCCACTTT. It is translated as CAWSGTPSSYNSPLHF.

This clone was recorded a few times. The chain couples TRBV10-2 to TRBJ1-2, with TRBD1 identical over 8 bases. J was trimmed by 5 bases and V by 10 bases; bases with no gene match: 3. The V gene's germline CDR1 is WSHSY and CDR2 SAAADI. The CDR3 totals 11 residues. CDR3 nucleotide sequence: TGCGCCACCGGACAGGGATATGGCTACACCTTC. Translating gives CATGQGYGYTF.

This chain connects TRBV9 to TRBJ1-1; 8 bases fit TRBD1. V shed 0 bases and J 9 bases; nucleotides not matched to a gene: 7. Germline V CDR1 and CDR2: SGDLS, YYNGEE. This CDR3 contains 14 residues. CDR3 sequence reads: CASSVDGQGRQAFF. The CDR3 nucleotides read TGTGCCAGCAGCGTAGACGGACAGGGAAGGCAAGCTTTCTTT.

The rearrangement uses TRBV9 and TRBJ2-3; 10 positions agree with TRBD1. This CDR3 is built from 15 residues. The junction had 3 bases not matched to a gene; V was cut back by 3 bases and J by 2 bases. The V gene's germline CDR1 is SGDLS and CDR2 YYNGEE. DNA of the CDR3: TGTGCCAGCAGCGGACAGGGGGCTATCACAGATACGCAGTATTTT. It translates to CASSGQGAITDTQYF.

The chain combines TRBV5-6 with TRBJ2-7, with D possibly TRBD1 on 6 matching bases. Germline CDR1 SGHDT, CDR2 YYEEEE. The CDR3 is 14 residues long. Trimming took off 2 bases at V and 2 bases at J, with 11 bases between the two ends. CDR3 sequence (DNA): TGTGCCAGCAGCTTTCAGGGGCTAACCTACGAGCAGTACTTC. Protein product: CASSFQGLTYEQYF. The full variable domain, in which reference TRBV5-6 and TRBJ2-7 provide the parts outside the CDR3, is DAGVTQSPTHLIKTRGQQVTLRCSPKSGHDTVSWYQQALGQGPQFIFQYYEEEERQRGNFPDRFSGHQFPNYSSELNVNALLLGDSALYLCASSFQGLTYEQYFGPGTRLTVT.

The chain has TRBV18 and TRBJ2-2; 12 nucleotides agree with TRBD1. CDR1 and CDR2 from the germline V gene are KGHSH and LQKENI. V trimming: 4 bases; J trimming: 3 bases; junction bases outside the gene matches: 9. CDR3 length equals 18 residues. CDR3 bases: TGTGCCAGCTCACGCCCGGGACAGGGGGCTTCGTACACCGGGGAGCTGTTTTTT. The encoded protein is CASSRPGQGASYTGELFF. Complete variable domain (other parts from reference TRBV18 and TRBJ2-2): NAGVMQNPRHLVRRRGQEARLRCSPMKGHSHVYWYRQLPEEGLKFMVYLQKENIIDESGMPKERFSAEFPKEGPSILRIQQVVRGDSAAYFCASSRPGQGASYTGELFFGEGSRLTVL.

J is TRBJ1-2 and V is TRBV4-3; TRBD1 might be the D (5 bases). The V gene's germline CDR1 is LGHNA and CDR2 YSLEER. The CDR3 sequence is 19 residues long. V lost 4 bases and J 0 bases, leaving 24 bases between the germline ends. CDR3 coding DNA: TGCGCCAGCAGCCCAAGGCATGCTTTAGGGACTAGCTCTAACTATGGCTACACCTTC. It specifies CASSPRHALGTSSNYGYTF.

The gene calls are TRBV7-8 and TRBJ1-1; the D is unclear. V dropped 2 bases and J dropped 6 bases, with 10 bases sitting between them. CDR1 and CDR2 (germline): SGHVS, FQNEAQ. The CDR3 runs to 13 residues. In DNA, the CDR3 is TGTGCCAGCAGCTTATCTTTTTGGGCTGAAGCTTTCTTT. It codes for CASSLSFWAEAFF.

This clone occurred once. The V gene is TRBV11-2, the J gene TRBJ2-7, with 8 positions matching TRBD1. Germline V gene sequence: CDR1 SGHAT, CDR2 FQNNGV. J was trimmed by 4 bases and V by 1 base; bases with no gene match: 6. This CDR3 has 15 residues. This chain's CDR3 is CASSLGAGQGYEQYF. Written as DNA, the CDR3 is TGTGCCAGCAGCTTAGGGGCCGGACAGGGATACGAGCAGTACTTC.

This clone was recorded once. The chain combines TRBV5-4 with TRBJ2-3; 8 bases are shared with TRBD1. The CDR3 sequence is 14 residues long. J gave up 4 bases and V 2 bases, and 3 bases lay outside the gene matches. Germline loops: CDR1 SGHNT, CDR2 YYREEE (reference sequence). CDR3 DNA sequence: TGTGCCAGCAGCTTAGAACAGGGGGCAGATACGCAGTATTTT. It specifies CASSLEQGADTQYF.

The chain has TRBV12-2 and TRBJ2-2; TRBD2 is the table's D call, not checked against the DNA. TRBV12-2 counts as a pseudogene. The CDR3 runs 21 residues. This CDR3 reads CASRLGRLTSGGVLNTGELFF. The CDR3 DNA is TGTGCAAGTCGCTTAGGGAGGCTGACTAGCGGGGGTGTTCTTAACACCGGGGAGCTGTTTTTT.